A single sample is the source of the 25 T cell receptor beta chains below, sequenced in a study of blood T cell repertoires in COVID-19. Sequencing used immunoSEQ multiplex PCR; TCRdb keeps in-frame clones, though not all of them. The top ten clones hold about 3.3% of a sample with roughly 100,000 clones, just under 85% of them seen once. Sequencing was performed on peripheral blood. These receptors came from a woman of 80 years or more with active or convalescent COVID-19.

The chain couples TRBV28 to TRBJ1-1, with 9 nucleotides matching TRBD1. Germline CDR1 MDHEN, CDR2 SYDVKM. Germline trimming cut 6 bases from V and 11 bases from J; bases unmatched to any gene: 4. This CDR3 spans 11 amino acids. The CDR3 sequence: CASRRDRGAFF. Written as DNA, the CDR3 is TGTGCCAGCAGACGCGACAGGGGGGCTTTCTTT.

The chain couples TRBV5-4 to TRBJ1-1, with D tentatively TRBD1 (5 bases). Trimming took 0 bases from V and 5 from J, leaving 11 bases between them. CDR1 and CDR2 from the germline V gene are SGHNT and YYREEE (reference sequence). The CDR3 has 14 residues. CDR3 amino acids: CASSLEVQGTEAFF. The CDR3, as DNA: TGTGCCAGCAGCTTGGAGGTTCAGGGAACTGAAGCTTTCTTT.

The rearrangement links TRBV28 to TRBJ2-7, with TRBD2 identical over 7 bases. The germline gives CDR1 MDHEN, CDR2 SYDVKM. This CDR3 comprises 13 residues. V lost 5 bases, J lost 4 bases, and 5 bases stayed unmatched. The CDR3, as DNA: TGTGCCAGCAGTGGGGGGGTGAGGTACGAGCAGTACTTC. This sequence encodes CASSGGVRYEQYF.

The J gene is TRBJ2-5, the V gene TRBV5-1, with TRBD1 identical over 9 bases. Germline CDR1 SGHRS, CDR2 YFSETQ. The CDR3 is 15 residues long. The J segment lost 5 bases and the V segment lost 7 bases, leaving 12 bases of the junction unmatched. CDR3 in DNA: TGCGCCAGCCGGTTTGGGACAGGGATTTTTGAGACCCAGTACTTC. Translated: CASRFGTGIFETQYF.

V is TRBV2 and J is TRBJ1-5, with D possibly TRBD1 on 6 matching bases. V lost 4 bases, J lost 2 bases, and 15 bases lay in between. Per the germline V gene, CDR1 is SNHLY and CDR2 is FYNNEI. The CDR3 has 16 amino acids. CDR3 sequence: CASSVRGGGGNQPQHF. The DNA of the CDR3 is TGTGCCAGCAGTGTTAGGGGGGGAGGTGGCAATCAGCCCCAGCATTTT.

The rearrangement uses TRBV9 and TRBJ2-1; a weak D match, TRBD2 (5 bases). From germline, CDR1 is SGDLS and CDR2 YYNGEE. V dropped 1 base and J dropped 7 bases, with 15 bases sitting between them. CDR3 length: 15 residues. The CDR3 region is CASSVRADLGNEQFF. The DNA of the CDR3 is TGTGCCAGCAGCGTACGAGCGGACCTAGGGAATGAGCAGTTCTTC.

This chain uses TRBV30 with TRBJ1-6; D not resolved. CDR3 length: 12 amino acids. CDR1 is GTSNPN and CDR2 is SVGIG in the germline V gene (reference sequence). V lost 5 bases to trimming and J lost 11 bases, with 13 bases between them. This chain's CDR3 is CAWALVRAPLHF. In DNA, the CDR3 is TGTGCCTGGGCCCTCGTTCGGGCACCCCTCCACTTT.

The chain carries TRBV7-8 and TRBJ1-5, with D possibly matching TRBD1 (6 bases). Trimming took 4 bases from V and 2 from J, leaving 9 bases between them. The germline CDR1 and CDR2 sequences are SGHVS and FQNEAQ. This CDR3 spans 14 amino acids. The CDR3 DNA reads TGTGCCAGCAGCTCCAGACAGGGCAATCAGCCCCAGCATTTT. Its protein product is CASSSRQGNQPQHF.

V usage is TRBV5-4 and J usage is TRBJ1-2, with TRBD1 matching over 9 bases. After removal of 4 bases from V and 4 bases from J, the junction contained 11 bases not matched to a gene. CDR1 is SGHNT and CDR2 is YYREEE in the germline V gene (reference sequence). The CDR3 covers 16 residues. For the CDR3, the DNA is TGTGCCAGCAGCCCACCGGGGGGACAGGGAACCTATGGCTACACCTTC. It yields the protein CASSPPGGQGTYGYTF. Together with reference TRBV5-4 and TRBJ1-2, the CDR3 gives the full variable domain: ETGVTQSPTHLIKTRGQQVTLRCSSQSGHNTVSWYQQALGQGPQFIFQYYREEENGRGNFPPRFSGLQFPNYSSELNVNALELDDSALYLCASSPPGGQGTYGYTFGSGTRLTVV.

The chain recombines TRBV27 with TRBJ1-5; 10 nucleotides align to TRBD1. The CDR3 covers 15 residues. J was trimmed by 7 bases and V by 5 bases; bases with no gene match: 8. CDR1 and CDR2 (germline): MNHEY, SMNVEV (reference sequence). The CDR3 nucleotides read TGTGCCAGCAGTCGGGACAGGGGATCTTGGCAGCCCCAGCATTTT. Its protein product is CASSRDRGSWQPQHF.

The chain combines TRBV24-1 with TRBJ2-5; TRBD1 agrees at 9 bases. Germline-derived CDR1 and CDR2 are KGHDR and SFDVKD. V lost 3 bases, J lost 7 bases, and 8 bases stayed unmatched. The CDR3 contains 15 residues. The CDR3 bases are TGTGCCACCAGTGATCCCGGGACAGGGAGGTGGACCCAGTACTTC. Translated: CATSDPGTGRWTQYF.

This clone was recorded a few times. This chain connects TRBV5-1 to TRBJ2-1; D is perhaps TRBD2 (6 bases). The CDR3 contains 17 residues. V lost 2 bases to trimming and J lost 0 bases, with 15 bases between them. Germline V CDR1 and CDR2: SGHRS, YFSETQ. The CDR3 DNA follows: TGCGCCAGCAGCTTAGGAGGGAGCGTGGGCTCCTACAATGAGCAGTTCTTC. It codes for CASSLGGSVGSYNEQFF.

V usage is TRBV5-1 and J usage is TRBJ2-3, with 9 bases matching TRBD2. The CDR3 is made up of 16 amino acids. The germline V gene encodes CDR1 SGHRS and CDR2 YFSETQ. The V and J ends lost 4 bases and 3 bases, in that order; junction bases with no gene match: 9. In DNA, the CDR3 is TGCGCCAGCAGCGGGTTCGCGGGGGGGCAAACAGATACGCAGTATTTT. Amino acid sequence: CASSGFAGGQTDTQYF.

The V call is TRBV7-8, the J call TRBJ1-2; D unresolved. Deletions cut 2 bases from V and 5 bases from J, with 15 bases between. The CDR3 extends over 15 amino acids. Germline CDR1 reads SGHVS; CDR2 reads FQNEAQ. The CDR3 bases are TGTGCCAGCAGCTTAATGCAGGCAGCTGGATATGGCTACACCTTC. Protein product: CASSLMQAAGYGYTF.

This clone is a singleton in its sample. V is TRBV6-5 and J is TRBJ1-2; 7 bases match TRBD1. CDR3 length: 15 amino acids. After removal of 2 bases from V and 2 bases from J, the junction contained 5 bases not matched to a gene. CDR1 is MNHEY, CDR2 SVGAGI, per germline. CDR3 sequence (DNA): TGTGCCAGCAGTTACGCTAAGGACAGGAACTATGGCTACACCTTC. Translating gives CASSYAKDRNYGYTF.

This clone has more than one count but fewer than ten. The V gene is TRBV2, the J gene TRBJ2-7, with 11 bases fitting TRBD1. CDR1 SNHLY and CDR2 FYNNEI come from the germline V gene. Trimming cost V 3 bases and J 2 bases; bases outside gene matches: 3. The CDR3 is 15 amino acids. Here the CDR3 DNA reads TGTGCCAGCAGTGACGGGACAGGGGGAACCTACGAGCAGTACTTC. Encoded protein: CASSDGTGGTYEQYF.

The genes are TRBV4-3 and TRBJ2-1; D not resolved. The CDR3 loop spans 16 amino acids. V lost 0 bases, J lost 0 bases, and 9 bases lay in between. Germline loops: CDR1 LGHNA, CDR2 YSLEER. The CDR3 DNA reads TGCGCCAGCAGCCAAGACCCCCCGAGCTCCTACAATGAGCAGTTCTTC. This sequence encodes CASSQDPPSSYNEQFF.

The V call is TRBV5-1, the J call TRBJ2-7, with 11 bases matching TRBD1. V was pared by 6 bases and J by 6 bases, with 11 bases of the junction left unmatched. The CDR3 runs to 15 residues. CDR1 is SGHRS, CDR2 YFSETQ, per germline. The CDR3 protein is CASMIGTGGRVEQYF. The CDR3 coding sequence is TGCGCCAGCATGATAGGGACAGGGGGAAGAGTCGAGCAGTACTTC.

There are a few counts of this clone. The same CDR3 also results from other DNA sequences found in this sample. V is TRBV6-5 and J is TRBJ2-3, with D tentatively TRBD2 (6 bases). Germline V gene sequence: CDR1 MNHEY, CDR2 SVGAGI. Trimming shortened V by 5 bases and J by 0 bases, and 12 bases separated the two germline ends. The CDR3 totals 15 residues. The CDR3 DNA reads TGTGCCAGCAGTCGAACCGGGACTAGCACAGATACGCAGTATTTT. Its protein is CASSRTGTSTDTQYF.

The chain has TRBV28 and TRBJ1-1; D remains unclear. Germline values: CDR1 MDHEN, CDR2 SYDVKM. The V end was cut by 4 bases, the J end by 4 bases, with 16 bases between. The length of the CDR3 is 15 residues. The CDR3 spells CASSSFDTKGTEAFF. The CDR3 coding sequence is TGTGCCAGCAGTTCCTTCGACACGAAAGGCACTGAAGCTTTCTTT. Together with reference TRBV28 and TRBJ1-1, the CDR3 gives the full variable domain: DVKVTQSSRYLVKRTGEKVFLECVQDMDHENMFWYRQDPGLGLRLIYFSYDVKMKEKGDIPEGYSVSREKKERFSLILESASTNQTSMYLCASSSFDTKGTEAFFGQGTRLTVV.

The chain carries TRBV19 and TRBJ2-7, with D possibly matching TRBD2 (5 bases). Trimming cost V 4 bases and J 3 bases, with 22 bases left between them. Germline CDR1 and CDR2: LNHDA and SQIVND (reference sequence). The CDR3 runs to 17 residues. CDR3 loop: CASSTPGPSRRGYEQYF. The CDR3 nucleotides read TGTGCCAGTAGTACCCCCGGGCCGTCACGCCGGGGCTACGAGCAGTACTTC.

The J gene is TRBJ2-7, the V gene TRBV9; possible D gene TRBD2, 6 bases. Germline V CDR1 and CDR2: SGDLS, YYNGEE. The CDR3 is made up of 15 amino acids. The V end lost 5 bases, the J end lost 7 bases, and 22 bases lay between the germline ends. The CDR3 protein is CASSPRELGTWEQYF. The CDR3 DNA reads TGTGCCAGCAGTCCCAGAGAGCTGGGGACTTGGGAGCAGTACTTC.

In this sample, this clone turned up a few times. The identical CDR3 is also encoded by other nucleotide sequences in the sample. The V and J genes are TRBV5-6 and TRBJ1-2, with D possibly being TRBD1 (5 bases). CDR3 length: 13 amino acids. V was pared by 1 base and J by 6 bases, with 10 bases between. Germline V CDR1 and CDR2: SGHDT, YYEEEE. For the CDR3, the DNA is TGTGCCAGCAGCTTGCAGGGAGGCGATGGCTACACCTTC. Translation: CASSLQGGDGYTF.

The chain links TRBV6-5 to TRBJ1-4, with D possibly TRBD1 on 5 matching bases. There are 15 residues in the CDR3. The germline CDR1 and CDR2 sequences are MNHEY and SVGAGI. Trimming removed 0 bases from V and 8 bases from J, with 13 bases in between. The CDR3 region has the DNA TGTGCCAGCAGTTACTCCGGCAGGGATGGAGAAAAACTGTTTTTT. This sequence encodes CASSYSGRDGEKLFF.

The J gene is TRBJ1-2, the V gene TRBV11-2, with D possibly TRBD1 on 6 matching bases. CDR1 is SGHAT, CDR2 FQNNGV, per germline. The CDR3 totals 13 residues. With 4 bases removed from V and 3 bases from J, the gap between germline ends came to 9 bases. DNA of the CDR3: TGTGCCAGCAGCTCCAACAGGGACTATGGCTACACCTTC. The encoded protein is CASSSNRDYGYTF.